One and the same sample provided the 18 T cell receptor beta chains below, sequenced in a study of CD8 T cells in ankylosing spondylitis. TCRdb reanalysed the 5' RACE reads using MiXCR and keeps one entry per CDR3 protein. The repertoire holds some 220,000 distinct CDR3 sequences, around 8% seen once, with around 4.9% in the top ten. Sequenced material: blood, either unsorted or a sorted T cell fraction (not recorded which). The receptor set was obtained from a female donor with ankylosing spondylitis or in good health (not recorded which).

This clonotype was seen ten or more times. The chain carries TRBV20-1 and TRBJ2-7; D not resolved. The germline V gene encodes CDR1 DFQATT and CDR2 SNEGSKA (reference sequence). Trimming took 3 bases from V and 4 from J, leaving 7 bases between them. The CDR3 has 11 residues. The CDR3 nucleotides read TGCAGTGCTAGTTTCCAGTACGAGCAGTACTTC. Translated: CSASFQYEQYF.

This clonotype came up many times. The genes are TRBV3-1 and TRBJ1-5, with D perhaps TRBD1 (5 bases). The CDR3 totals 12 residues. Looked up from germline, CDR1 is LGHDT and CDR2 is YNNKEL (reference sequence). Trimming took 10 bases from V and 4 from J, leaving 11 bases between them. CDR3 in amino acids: CATGTPNQPQHF. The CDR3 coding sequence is TGTGCCACCGGGACTCCGAATCAGCCCCAGCATTTT. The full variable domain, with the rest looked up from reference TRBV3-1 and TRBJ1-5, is DTAVSQTPKYLVTQMGNDKSIKCEQNLGHDTMYWYKQDSKKFLKIMFSYNNKELIINETVPNRFSPKSPDKAHLNLHINSLELGDSAVYFCATGTPNQPQHFGDGTRLSIL.

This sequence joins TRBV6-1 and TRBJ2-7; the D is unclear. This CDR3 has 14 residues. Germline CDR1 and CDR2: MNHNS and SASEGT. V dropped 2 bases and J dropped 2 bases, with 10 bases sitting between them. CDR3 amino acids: CASSEIEVPYEQYF. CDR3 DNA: TGTGCCAGCAGTGAAATCGAGGTTCCCTACGAGCAGTACTTC.

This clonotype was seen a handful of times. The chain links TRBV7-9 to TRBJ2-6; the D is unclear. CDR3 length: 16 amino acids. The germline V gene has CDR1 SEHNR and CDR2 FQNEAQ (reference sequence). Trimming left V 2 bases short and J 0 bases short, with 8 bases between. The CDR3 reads CASSLSLISGANVLTF. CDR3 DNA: TGTGCCAGCAGCTTATCCCTTATCTCTGGGGCCAACGTCCTGACTTTC.

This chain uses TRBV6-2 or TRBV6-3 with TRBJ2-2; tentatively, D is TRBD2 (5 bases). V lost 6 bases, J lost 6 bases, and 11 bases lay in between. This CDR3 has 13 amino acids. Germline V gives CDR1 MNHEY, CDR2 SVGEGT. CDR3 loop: CASRPRGSGELFF. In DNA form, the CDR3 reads TGTGCCAGCAGGCCTCGAGGGTCCGGGGAGCTGTTTTTT.

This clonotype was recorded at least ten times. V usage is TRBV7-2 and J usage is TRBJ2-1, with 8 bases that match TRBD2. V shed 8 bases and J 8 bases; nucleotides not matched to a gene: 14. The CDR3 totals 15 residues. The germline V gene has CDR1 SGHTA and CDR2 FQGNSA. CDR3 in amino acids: CASPRDPAGAYEQFF. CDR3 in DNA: TGTGCCAGCCCACGAGACCCAGCGGGGGCTTATGAGCAGTTCTTC.

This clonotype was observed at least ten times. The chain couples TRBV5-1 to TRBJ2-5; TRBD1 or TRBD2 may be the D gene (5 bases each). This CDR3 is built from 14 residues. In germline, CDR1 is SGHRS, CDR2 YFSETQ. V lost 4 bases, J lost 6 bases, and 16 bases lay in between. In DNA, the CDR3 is TGCGCCAGCAGCCGGGACGGATTTGGGAAGACCCAGTACTTC. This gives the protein CASSRDGFGKTQYF.

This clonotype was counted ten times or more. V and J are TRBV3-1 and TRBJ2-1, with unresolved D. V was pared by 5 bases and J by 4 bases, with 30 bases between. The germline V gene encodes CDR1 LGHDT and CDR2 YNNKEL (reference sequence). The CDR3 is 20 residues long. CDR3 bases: TGTGCCAGCAGCACAACACTGAGCCTTGACCGAGGTATGGCGTACAATGAGCAGTTCTTC. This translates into CASSTTLSLDRGMAYNEQFF.

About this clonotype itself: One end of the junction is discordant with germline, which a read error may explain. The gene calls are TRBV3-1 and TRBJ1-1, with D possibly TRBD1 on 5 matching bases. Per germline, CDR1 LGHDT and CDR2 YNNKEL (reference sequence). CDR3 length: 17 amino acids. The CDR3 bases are TGTGCCACCAGCCAAGGCCAAAGGGGAGCAGGGAACACTGAAGCTTTCTTT. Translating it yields CATSQGQRGAGNTEAFF.

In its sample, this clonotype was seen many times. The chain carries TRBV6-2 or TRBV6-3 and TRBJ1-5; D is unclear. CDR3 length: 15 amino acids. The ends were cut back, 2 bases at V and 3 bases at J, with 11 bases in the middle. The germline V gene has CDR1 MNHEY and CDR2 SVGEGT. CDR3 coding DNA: TGTGCCAGCAGTTACCTTGGACTGGACAATCAGCCCCAGCATTTT. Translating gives CASSYLGLDNQPQHF.

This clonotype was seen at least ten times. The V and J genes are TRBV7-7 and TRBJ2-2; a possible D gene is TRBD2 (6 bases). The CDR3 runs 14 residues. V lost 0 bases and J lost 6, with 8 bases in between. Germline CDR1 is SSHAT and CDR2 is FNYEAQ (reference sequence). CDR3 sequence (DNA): TGTGCCAGCAGCTTAGCCCAGCGGGCCGGGGAGCTGTTTTTT. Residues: CASSLAQRAGELFF.

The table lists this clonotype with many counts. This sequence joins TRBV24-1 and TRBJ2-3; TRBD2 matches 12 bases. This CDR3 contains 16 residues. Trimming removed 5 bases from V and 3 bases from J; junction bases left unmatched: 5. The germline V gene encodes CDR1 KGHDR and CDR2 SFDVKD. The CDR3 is CATSVTSGSGTDTQYF. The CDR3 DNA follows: TGTGCCACCAGTGTGACTAGCGGGAGTGGTACAGATACGCAGTATTTT.

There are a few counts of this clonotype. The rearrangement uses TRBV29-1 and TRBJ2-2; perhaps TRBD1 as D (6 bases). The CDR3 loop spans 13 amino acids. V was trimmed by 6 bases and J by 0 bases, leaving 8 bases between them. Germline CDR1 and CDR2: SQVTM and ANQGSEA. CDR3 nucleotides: TGCAGCGTGGACAGCCCGAACACCGGGGAGCTGTTTTTT. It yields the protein CSVDSPNTGELFF.

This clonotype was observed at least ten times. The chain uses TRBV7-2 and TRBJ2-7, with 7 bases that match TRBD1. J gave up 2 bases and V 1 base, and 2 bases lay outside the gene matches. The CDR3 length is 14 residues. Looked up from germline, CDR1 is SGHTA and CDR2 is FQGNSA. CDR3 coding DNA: TGTGCCAGCAGCTTAGTAGGGACAGCCTACGAGCAGTACTTC. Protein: CASSLVGTAYEQYF.

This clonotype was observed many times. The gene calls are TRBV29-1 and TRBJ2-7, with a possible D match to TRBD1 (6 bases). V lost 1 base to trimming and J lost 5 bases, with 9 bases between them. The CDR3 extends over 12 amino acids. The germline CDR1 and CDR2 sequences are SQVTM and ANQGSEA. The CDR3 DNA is TGCAGCGTTGAAGGGGGGCTAAACGAGCAGTACTTC. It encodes CSVEGGLNEQYF.

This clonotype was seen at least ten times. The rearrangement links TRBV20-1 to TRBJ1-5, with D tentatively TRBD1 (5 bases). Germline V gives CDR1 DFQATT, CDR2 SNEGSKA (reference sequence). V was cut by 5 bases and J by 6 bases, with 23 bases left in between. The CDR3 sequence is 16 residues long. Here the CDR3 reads CSAEPAGGGVSQPQHF. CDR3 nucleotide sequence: TGCAGTGCTGAACCCGCCGGGGGGGGAGTGAGTCAGCCCCAGCATTTT.

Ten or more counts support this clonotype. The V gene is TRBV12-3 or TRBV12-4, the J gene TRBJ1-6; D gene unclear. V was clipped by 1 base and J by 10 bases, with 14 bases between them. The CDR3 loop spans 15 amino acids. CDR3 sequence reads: CASSLGRHEGSPLHF. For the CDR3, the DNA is TGTGCCAGCAGTTTAGGGCGACATGAGGGATCACCCCTCCACTTT.

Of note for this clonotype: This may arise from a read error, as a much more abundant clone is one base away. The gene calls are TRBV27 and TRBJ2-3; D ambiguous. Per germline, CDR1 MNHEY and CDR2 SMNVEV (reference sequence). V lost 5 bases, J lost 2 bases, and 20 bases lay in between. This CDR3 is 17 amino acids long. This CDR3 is CASSNLVMLGITDTQYF. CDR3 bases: TGTGCCAGCAGTAACTTGGTGATGTTGGGGATCACAGATACGCAGTATTTT.